This T cell receptor beta chain is drawn from a study of CXCR3-negative and CXCR3-positive naive CD8 T cells. Broader study findings: Similarly elevated diversity marked both naive subsets, with memory CD8+ cells showing far lower diversity.

Investigators sorted each CD8+ T cell subset in triplicate, taking over 250,000 cells each time. UMI-labeled 5' RACE TRB cDNA libraries were prepared from the cells. TCRdb reworked the 5' RACE reads into one entry per CDR3 protein, no DNA. The specimen's table records about 46,000 distinct CDR3 sequences. The CDR3 contains 12 residues. Concerning this clonotype itself: The target antigen is unknown.

The rearrangement uses TRBV12-3 or TRBV12-4 and TRBJ2-2; there is no DNA to check the TCRdb D call of TRBD1. Source material: naive CXCR3- CD8+ T cells from blood. Noted subset: CD45RO-CCR7+CD27+CD95- naive CD8+ T cells lacking CXCR3 (TNR3-). The receptor comes from a human donor in good health. Some clones in this sample may be carry-over from other donors' samples. CDR3 residues: CASSFGGGELFF.